This T cell receptor beta chain is from a study of cytomegalovirus exposure and HLA in healthy donors. The V segment lost 5 bases and the J segment 3 bases; nucleotides outside the gene matches: 4. CDR1 is SGHTA and CDR2 is FQGNSA in the germline V gene. The CDR3 runs 15 residues. The primer mix had 60 Vbeta and 13 Jbeta primers. Only in-frame clones appear in the TCRdb table, and some are missing; sequencing was by immunoSEQ multiplex PCR. The sample holds about 150,000 clones, about 70% seen once. The chain employs TRBV7-2 and TRBJ2-7; TRBD2 agrees at 13 bases. The receptor comes from a man younger than 35 in good health and CMV-seronegative. The sample taken for sequencing was PBMCs. The CDR3 nucleotides are TGTGCCAGCAGCCGGGGACTAGCGGGGCACTACGAGCAGTACTTC. Translated, it gives CASSRGLAGHYEQYF.